There are many counts of the clone carrying this T cell receptor (beta chain). Its antigen remains unidentified. CDR3 length equals 15 residues. The germline gives CDR1 DFQATT, CDR2 SNEGSKA (reference sequence). The V gene lost 2 bases and the J gene lost 14 bases, with 25 bases spanning the gap. A second PCR, run for roughly 7 to 11 cycles, used a sample-barcoded 5' primer plus a J-beta primer mix. Each CDR3 protein is one row after TCRdb ran MiXCR on the 5' RACE reads. The table lists around 750,000 distinct CDR3 sequences, about 53% of them singletons. The sample is drawn from a study of blood T cells in healthy people across ages. General observations from the study: Age showed a roughly linear inverse relationship with TCR beta diversity per million T cells.

Healthy Russian Caucasian donors spanned ages roughly 6 to 90 years. Each donor had around 9.2 milliliters of peripheral blood drawn. PBMCs were isolated at a quantity of at least 6 million per sample. Sequenced sample: blood. The gene calls are TRBV20-1 and TRBJ2-1; D is ambiguous. The receptor was isolated from a man aged 80 or over in good health. CDR3 bases: TGCAGTGCTAGAATTCAGGCTGGGCCCTTACCCACGGAGTTCTTC. Translation gives CSARIQAGPLPTEFF.